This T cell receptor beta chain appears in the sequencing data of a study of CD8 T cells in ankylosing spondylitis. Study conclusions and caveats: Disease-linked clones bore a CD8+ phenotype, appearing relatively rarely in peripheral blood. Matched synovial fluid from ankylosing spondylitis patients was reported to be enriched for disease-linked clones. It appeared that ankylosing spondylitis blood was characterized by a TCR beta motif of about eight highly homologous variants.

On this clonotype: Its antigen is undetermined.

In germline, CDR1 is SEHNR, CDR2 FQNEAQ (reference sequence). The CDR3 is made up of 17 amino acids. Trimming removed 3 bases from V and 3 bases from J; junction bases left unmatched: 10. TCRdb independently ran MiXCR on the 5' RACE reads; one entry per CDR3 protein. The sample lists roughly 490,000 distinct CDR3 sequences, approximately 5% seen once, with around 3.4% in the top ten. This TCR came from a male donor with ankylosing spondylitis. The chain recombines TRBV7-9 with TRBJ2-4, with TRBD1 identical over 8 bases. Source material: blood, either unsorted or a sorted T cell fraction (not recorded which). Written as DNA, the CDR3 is TGTGCCAGCAGCTTGTACTCGACAGGGGTTGTCAAAAACATTCAGTACTTC. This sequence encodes CASSLYSTGVVKNIQYF.